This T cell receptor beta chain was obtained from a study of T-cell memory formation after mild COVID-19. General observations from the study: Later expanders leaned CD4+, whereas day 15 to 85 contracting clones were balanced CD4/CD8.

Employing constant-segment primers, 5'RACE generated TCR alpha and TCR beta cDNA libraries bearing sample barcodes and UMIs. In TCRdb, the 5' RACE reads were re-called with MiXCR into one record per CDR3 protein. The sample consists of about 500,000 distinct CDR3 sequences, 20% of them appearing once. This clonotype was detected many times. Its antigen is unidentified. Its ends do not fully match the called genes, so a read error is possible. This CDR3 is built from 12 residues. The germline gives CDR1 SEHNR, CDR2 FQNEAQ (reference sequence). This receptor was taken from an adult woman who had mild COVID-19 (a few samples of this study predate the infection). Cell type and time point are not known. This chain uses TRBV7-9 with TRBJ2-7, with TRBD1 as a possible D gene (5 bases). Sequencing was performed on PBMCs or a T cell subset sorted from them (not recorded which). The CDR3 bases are TGCGCCAGCAGCTTGGACATCTACGAGCAGTACTTC. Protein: CASSLDIYEQYF.